Below are 30 T cell receptor beta chains sequenced from a single sample in a study of neurological immune-mediated disorders. One entry per CDR3 protein results from TCRdb running MiXCR on the 5' RACE reads. This table holds 70,000 to 95,000 distinct CDR3 sequences, around an eighth found once. The sequencing sample was made of PBMCs. All receptors come from a woman in her 50s in good health.

The CDR3 DNA sequence: TGCGCCAGCACCATTACAGGGGGAGACGAAAAACTGTTTTTT. Protein product: CASTITGGDEKLFF. This rearrangement joins TRBV5-1 to TRBJ1-4, with TRBD1 matching over 8 bases. Trimming cost V 6 bases and J 8 bases; bases outside gene matches: 9. CDR1 SGHRS and CDR2 YFSETQ come from the germline V gene. This CDR3 is 14 amino acids long. Complete variable domain (other parts from reference TRBV5-1 and TRBJ1-4): KAGVTQTPRYLIKTRGQQVTLSCSPISGHRSVSWYQQTPGQGLQFLFEYFSETQRNKGNFPGRFSGRQFSNSRSEMNVSTLELGDSALYLCASTITGGDEKLFFGSGTQLSVL.

The table lists this clonotype with many counts. V is TRBV5-1 and J is TRBJ1-6, with no clear D. V was cut by 0 bases and J by 6 bases, with 10 bases left in between. The CDR3 has 15 amino acids. The V gene's germline CDR1 is SGHRS and CDR2 YFSETQ. The CDR3, as DNA: TGCGCCAGCAGCTTGGCCACTGAATTTAATTCACCCCTCCACTTT. Translated, it gives CASSLATEFNSPLHF.

In its sample, this clonotype was seen many times. The rearrangement uses TRBV6-6 and TRBJ2-6; tentative D call: TRBD2 (5 bases). The length of the CDR3 is 14 residues. Looked up from germline, CDR1 is MNHNY and CDR2 is SVGAGI (reference sequence). V lost 4 bases and J lost 2, with 6 bases in between. The CDR3: CASSFGTGANVLTF. CDR3 in DNA: TGTGCCAGCAGTTTCGGGACTGGGGCCAACGTCCTGACTTTC.

This clonotype was recorded many times. The chain is built from TRBV29-1 and TRBJ2-5; D is uncertain. Germline assignment: CDR1 SQVTM and CDR2 ANQGSEA. The CDR3 totals 15 residues. Trimming took off 3 bases at V and 3 bases at J, with 17 bases between the two ends. Here the CDR3 reads CSVDDGSSPEETQYF. As DNA, the CDR3 is TGCAGCGTTGACGACGGGTCGTCTCCAGAAGAGACCCAGTACTTC.

Many counts were recorded for this clonotype. The J gene is TRBJ2-7, the V gene TRBV7-9; 11 positions match TRBD2. CDR1 is SEHNR and CDR2 is FQNEAQ in the germline V gene (reference sequence). V was clipped by 8 bases and J by 3 bases; unmatched bases: 3. The CDR3 has 13 amino acids. Written as DNA, the CDR3 is TGTGCCAGCGGACTAGCGGGTGTCTACGAGCAGTACTTC. Translation gives CASGLAGVYEQYF.

The V call is TRBV5-6, the J call TRBJ2-7; D is tentatively TRBD1 or TRBD2 (5 bases each). Trimming cost V 4 bases and J 3 bases, with 20 bases left between them. The CDR3 contains 16 residues. CDR1 is SGHDT and CDR2 is YYEEEE in the germline V gene. This CDR3 reads CASSRPVGREIYEQYF. CDR3 in DNA: TGTGCCAGCAGCCGACCCGTGGGACGCGAGATCTACGAGCAGTACTTC.

This clonotype was seen ten or more times. The chain combines TRBV5-5 with TRBJ2-4; D not certain. V lost 4 bases, J lost 12 bases, and 20 bases lay in between. Looked up from germline, CDR1 is SGHKS and CDR2 is YYEKEE (reference sequence). CDR3 length: 14 amino acids. CDR3 sequence (DNA): TGTGCCAGCAGCAGCTCCTCGGACGCACGGCGTCAGTACTTC. This translates into CASSSSSDARRQYF.

To note about this clonotype: Sequence at one end of the junction differs from germline and may be a read error. The CDR3 protein is CATPTFIPNTGDLFF. Written as DNA, the CDR3 is TGTGCCACCCCGACCTTTATCCCGAATACCGGGGATCTGTTTTTT. The chain links TRBV7-9 to TRBJ2-2, with a weak D call TRBD2 (5 bases). Germline V gives CDR1 SEHNR, CDR2 FQNEAQ (reference sequence). The CDR3 is 15 residues long. Based on the CDR3 plus reference TRBV7-9 and TRBJ2-2, the full variable domain is DTGVSQNPRHKITKRGQNVTFRCDPISEHNRLYWYRQTLGQGPEFLTYFQNEAQLEKSRLLSDRFSAERPKGSFSTLEIQRTEQGDSAMYLCATPTFIPNTGDLFFGEGSRLTVL.

The table lists this clonotype with many counts. The genes are TRBV5-1 and TRBJ2-7, with 8 nucleotides matching TRBD1. CDR1 and CDR2 (germline): SGHRS, YFSETQ. Trimming cost V 3 bases and J 3 bases; bases outside gene matches: 8. The CDR3 is 15 amino acids. CDR3 sequence (DNA): TGCGCCAGCAGCTCGTCTACAGGGGGTTTCTACGAGCAGTACTTC. Translating gives CASSSSTGGFYEQYF.

The sample holds many counts of this clonotype. This chain uses TRBV11-2 with TRBJ1-1, with D possibly matching TRBD1 (6 bases). V lost 3 bases to trimming and J lost 0 bases, with 11 bases between them. The CDR3 runs 15 residues. Germline lookup yields CDR1 SGHAT and CDR2 FQNNGV. The CDR3 DNA sequence: TGTGCCAGCAGCTTGGCCGGACAGATGAACACTGAAGCTTTCTTT. Residues: CASSLAGQMNTEAFF.

This clonotype occurred many times. The V call is TRBV28, the J call TRBJ1-1; 9 bases fit TRBD1. The CDR3 extends over 16 amino acids. The germline CDR1 and CDR2 sequences are MDHEN and SYDVKM. Trimming took 6 bases from V and 5 from J; bases not matched to a gene: 13. The CDR3 protein is CASSVVSQGARTEAFF. CDR3 sequence (DNA): TGTGCCAGCAGCGTCGTCTCACAGGGGGCGCGGACTGAAGCTTTCTTT.

The chain uses TRBV7-9 and TRBJ2-1, with 8 positions matching TRBD2. Germline V lookup: CDR1 SEHNR, CDR2 FQNEAQ (reference sequence). J gave up 7 bases and V 5 bases, and 19 bases lay outside the gene matches. This CDR3 region has 18 residues. This chain's CDR3 is CASSPPFRLAGPRNEQFF. DNA of the CDR3: TGTGCCAGCAGCCCCCCGTTCCGCCTAGCGGGCCCCAGGAATGAGCAGTTCTTC. Combining the CDR3 with reference TRBV7-9 and TRBJ2-1 gives the whole variable domain DTGVSQNPRHKITKRGQNVTFRCDPISEHNRLYWYRQTLGQGPEFLTYFQNEAQLEKSRLLSDRFSAERPKGSFSTLEIQRTEQGDSAMYLCASSPPFRLAGPRNEQFFGPGTRLTVL.

This clonotype was counted at least ten times. V and J are TRBV7-9 and TRBJ1-3; D is uncertain. V shed 1 base and J shed 2 bases, with 6 bases lying between them. Per germline, CDR1 SEHNR and CDR2 FQNEAQ (reference sequence). This CDR3 comprises 14 residues. The CDR3 bases are TGTGCCAGCAGCTTAGGGGTCACTGGAAACACCATATATTTT. Amino acids: CASSLGVTGNTIYF.

The V and J genes are TRBV3-1 and TRBJ2-7; 7 bases are shared with TRBD2. The CDR3 is 15 residues long. Germline CDR1 LGHDT, CDR2 YNNKEL (reference sequence). The V and J ends lost 0 bases and 4 bases, in that order; junction bases with no gene match: 6. In DNA, the CDR3 is TGTGCCAGCAGCCAAGAGGGCGGGAGACGGTACGAGCAGTACTTC. Translated, it gives CASSQEGGRRYEQYF.

This clonotype was counted ten times or more. J is TRBJ1-2 and V is TRBV7-9; tentatively, D is TRBD1 (6 bases). Germline CDR1 reads SEHNR; CDR2 reads FQNEAQ (reference sequence). This CDR3 spans 16 amino acids. V was trimmed by 1 base and J by 8 bases, leaving 20 bases between them. CDR3 coding DNA: TGTGCCAGCAGCTTAGGGGGGGGGCAGGCGCTTGGAGGCTACACCTTC. Translating it yields CASSLGGGQALGGYTF.

In this sample, this clonotype turned up many times. This chain uses TRBV5-1 with TRBJ1-2; TRBD1 matches at 8 bases. V was pared by 1 base and J by 6 bases, with 2 bases of the junction left unmatched. CDR1 is SGHRS, CDR2 YFSETQ, per germline. The CDR3 runs to 13 residues. CDR3: CASSLMGQDGYTF. The CDR3, as DNA: TGCGCCAGCAGCTTGATGGGACAGGATGGCTACACCTTC.

This clonotype was picked up a small number of times. The gene calls are TRBV5-1 and TRBJ2-6, with D possibly TRBD2 on 6 matching bases. Trimming cost V 6 bases and J 2 bases, with 15 bases left between them. This CDR3 spans 16 amino acids. CDR1 and CDR2 (germline): SGHRS, YFSETQ. CDR3 DNA: TGCGCCAGCATGCCGGGGGAATTGGCTGGGGCCAACGTCCTGACTTTC. Encoded protein: CASMPGELAGANVLTF.

At least ten counts were recorded for this clonotype. The chain uses TRBV5-1 and TRBJ1-1; a weak D match, TRBD1 (5 bases). Germline assignment: CDR1 SGHRS and CDR2 YFSETQ. The CDR3 length is 13 residues. V shed 1 base and J shed 2 bases, with 6 bases lying between them. Written as DNA, the CDR3 is TGCGCCAGCAGCTTGACAGGCAACACTGAAGCTTTCTTT. Protein sequence: CASSLTGNTEAFF.

This clonotype was seen ten or more times. J is TRBJ2-7 and V is TRBV12-3 or TRBV12-4; TRBD1 matches at 10 bases. V lost 6 bases to trimming and J lost 0 bases; unmatched junction nucleotides: 5. The CDR3 is 15 residues long. The CDR3 loop is CASRAGQGISYEQYF. Here the CDR3 DNA reads TGTGCCAGCAGGGCGGGACAGGGGATCTCCTACGAGCAGTACTTC.

This clonotype was recorded at least ten times. This chain uses TRBV25-1 with TRBJ2-1; D is possibly TRBD2 (6 bases). Trimming pared 9 bases from V and 6 bases from J, leaving 18 bases between. The CDR3 length is 14 residues. CDR1 and CDR2 from the germline V gene are MGHDK and SYGVNS. This CDR3 is CASSRFQGGNEQFF. CDR3 DNA: TGTGCCAGTTCTAGATTCCAGGGAGGCAATGAGCAGTTCTTC.

In this sample, this clonotype turned up many times. The chain is built from TRBV5-1 and TRBJ1-1; 7 bases are shared with TRBD1. Unmatched junction bases numbered 9, after V lost 1 base and J lost 6 bases. Germline V CDR1 and CDR2: SGHRS, YFSETQ. The CDR3 is made up of 15 amino acids. CDR3 DNA: TGCGCCAGCAGCTTGTTGACCACTACAGGGGCTGAAGCTTTCTTT. Amino acids: CASSLLTTTGAEAFF.

As to this clonotype: This may come from a read error, since a much larger clone is one base off. The rearrangement links TRBV5-1 to TRBJ2-1; 9 bases are shared with TRBD2. Looked up from germline, CDR1 is SGHRS and CDR2 is YFSETQ. The CDR3 is made up of 17 amino acids. Trimming cost V 0 bases and J 3 bases; bases outside gene matches: 7. The CDR3 nucleotides are TGCGCCAGCAGCTTGGGGGCTAGCGGGATTTTCTACAATGAGCAGTTCTTC. The encoded protein is CASSLGASGIFYNEQFF.

In this sample, this clonotype turned up many times. J is TRBJ2-7 and V is TRBV5-1, with 10 bases identical to TRBD2. The CDR3 spans 15 residues. The ends lost 4 bases at V and 1 base at J; junction bases unmatched: 5. Germline lookup yields CDR1 SGHRS and CDR2 YFSETQ. Written as DNA, the CDR3 is TGCGCCAGCAGCCGAGGAGCGGGAGGGTCCTACGAGCAGTACTTC. Protein sequence: CASSRGAGGSYEQYF. Filled out from reference TRBV5-1 and TRBJ2-7, the complete variable domain reads KAGVTQTPRYLIKTRGQQVTLSCSPISGHRSVSWYQQTPGQGLQFLFEYFSETQRNKGNFPGRFSGRQFSNSRSEMNVSTLELGDSALYLCASSRGAGGSYEQYFGPGTRLTVT.

This clonotype was found many times. V is TRBV6-1 and J is TRBJ2-1, with D unclear. V was trimmed by 2 bases and J by 0 bases, leaving 14 bases between them. This CDR3 has 17 amino acids. Germline CDR1 and CDR2: MNHNS and SASEGT. For the CDR3, the DNA is TGTGCCAGCAGTGAACGGGTTAGGCAAAGCTCCTACAATGAGCAGTTCTTC. Amino acids: CASSERVRQSSYNEQFF.

This clonotype was seen at least ten times. V usage is TRBV24-1 and J usage is TRBJ2-7; TRBD1 is a possible D gene (6 bases). Trimming left V 4 bases short and J 4 bases short, with 13 bases between. Looked up from germline, CDR1 is KGHDR and CDR2 is SFDVKD. CDR3 length: 14 amino acids. CDR3 sequence (DNA): TGTGCCACCAGTGAGGGACAAGGACTTTACGAGCAGTACTTC. Its translation: CATSEGQGLYEQYF.

There are many counts of this clonotype. The chain links TRBV7-2 to TRBJ2-2; no reliable D call. V lost 1 base and J lost 1, with 7 bases in between. Germline V gene sequence: CDR1 SGHTA, CDR2 FQGNSA. The CDR3 spans 15 residues. The CDR3 protein is CASSLEMGNTGELFF. As DNA, the CDR3 is TGTGCCAGCAGCTTAGAAATGGGGAACACCGGGGAGCTGTTTTTT.

About this clonotype: Compared with germline, one end of the junction differs, possibly owing to a read error. CDR3 amino acids: CSVRPGAIVLTF. CDR3 DNA: TGCAGCGTCCGGCCTGGGGCCATCGTCCTGACTTTC. This chain links TRBV20-1 with TRBJ2-6; tentatively, D is TRBD1 (5 bases). The length of the CDR3 is 12 residues. The germline CDR1 and CDR2 sequences are DFQATT and SNEGSKA (reference sequence).

This clonotype was counted at least ten times. The gene calls are TRBV6-4 and TRBJ2-3; 9 bases align to TRBD2. V shed 8 bases and J 0 bases; nucleotides not matched to a gene: 3. The CDR3 consists of 14 residues. CDR1 and CDR2 (germline): MRHNA, SNTAGT. The CDR3 reads CASSRGGSTDTQYF. The CDR3 region has the DNA TGTGCCAGCTCGCGGGGGGGAAGCACAGATACGCAGTATTTT.

The table lists this clonotype with many counts. The chain links TRBV5-1 to TRBJ2-1, with TRBD1 matching 7 bases. Per germline, CDR1 SGHRS and CDR2 YFSETQ. CDR3 size: 13 residues. V lost 4 bases to trimming and J lost 9 bases; unmatched junction nucleotides: 7. CDR3: CASSIDRAGEQFF. The CDR3 coding sequence is TGCGCCAGCAGCATCGACAGGGCTGGTGAGCAGTTCTTC. Full variable domain (rest looked up from reference TRBV5-1 and TRBJ2-1): KAGVTQTPRYLIKTRGQQVTLSCSPISGHRSVSWYQQTPGQGLQFLFEYFSETQRNKGNFPGRFSGRQFSNSRSEMNVSTLELGDSALYLCASSIDRAGEQFFGPGTRLTVL.

This clonotype was seen only once. V and J are TRBV5-1 and TRBJ1-1; D possibly corresponds to TRBD1 (5 bases). V shed 4 bases and J shed 1 base, with 11 bases lying between them. The CDR3 length is 14 residues. Germline V lookup: CDR1 SGHRS, CDR2 YFSETQ. CDR3 amino acids: CASSEQASNTEAFF. CDR3 sequence (DNA): TGCGCCAGCAGCGAACAGGCCTCGAACACTGAAGCTTTCTTT.